Reported below is one T cell receptor (beta chain). Its target is not known. V lost 5 bases and J 3 bases, leaving 14 bases between the germline ends. Germline V gene data show CDR1 as SGHAT and CDR2 as FQNNGV. The length of the CDR3 is 15 residues. The sample comes from a study of beta chain features in type 1 diabetes. The study reverse transcribed the entire isolated RNA, so it sequenced expressed TCRB transcripts. Profiled with immunoSEQ multiplex PCR; TCRdb holds only in-frame clones, not every one. The sample consists of fewer than 450,000 clones, around an eighth of them appearing once. General study findings and limits: Shorter TCRB CDR3s, moderately but significantly so, were found in Type 1 diabetes patients in all four CD4+ subsets.

The TCR sequence derives from a woman between 18 and 29 years old with type 1 diabetes. Source material: naive CD4+ T cells from blood. This rearrangement joins TRBV11-2 to TRBJ1-3; D ambiguous. CDR3 residues: CASSPVGSVGNTIYF. CDR3 coding DNA: TGTGCCAGCAGCCCCGTCGGGAGCGTTGGAAACACCATATATTTT.